The sample holds a few counts of the clone carrying this T cell receptor (beta chain). Ten immunoSEQ deep assay plates were used by the authors to sequence unsorted PBMC DNA. In the source study's methods: ImmunoSEQ only sent back junction sequences with no quality scores, so filtering was done differently. Assay used: immunoSEQ multiplex PCR; TCRdb lists only in-frame clones, some missing. The DNA was the basis for D and trimming; V, J and clone size are from that table. The sample has roughly 490,000 clones; about 79% are singletons. The sample belongs to a study of shared clonotypes between healthy human individuals. Turning to the study itself: The study enrolled two women and three men aged 18 to 49.

Germline V CDR1 and CDR2: SEHNR, FQNEAQ (reference sequence). Trimming at V came to 3 bases and at J to 5 bases, leaving 14 bases not matched to a gene. The CDR3 is 18 amino acids. The source is a woman aged 35 to 49 in good health. Some clones in this sample may be carry-over from other donors' samples. The chain recombines TRBV7-9 with TRBJ1-4, with 8 bases aligning to TRBD1. Sequencing was performed on PBMCs. The CDR3 is CASSFGYDRGGLNEKLFF. The CDR3 region has the DNA TGTGCCAGCAGCTTTGGATATGACAGGGGCGGCCTGAATGAAAAACTGTTTTTT.